This T cell receptor beta chain was obtained from a study of blood T cells in healthy people across ages. Isolation yielded PBMCs, at least 6.5 million per sample, in every case. V dropped 6 bases and J dropped 4 bases, with 10 bases sitting between them. This CDR3 region has 13 residues. With a J-beta primer mix and a sample-barcoded 5' primer, a second PCR ran 7 to 11 cycles. A template-switch adaptor that had 12 random nucleotides put a tag on each cDNA molecule. TCRdb called the 5' RACE reads again in MiXCR, with one record for every CDR3 protein. Here the sample spans around 2 million distinct CDR3 sequences, roughly two fifths being singletons. This clonotype turned up a few times.

The V call is TRBV12-3 or TRBV12-4, the J call TRBJ2-1; D is unresolved. Sequencing was carried out using blood. This sequence was found in a human donor in good health. The CDR3 DNA is TGTGCCAGCAGCCCTAGGATGTACAATGAGCAGTTCTTC. This encodes CASSPRMYNEQFF.